The 2 T cell receptor beta chains listed next were all sequenced from one sample in a study of CD8 T cells in Susac syndrome. The RNA, about 0.5 to 1 ug, was put through reverse transcription using random hexamers. From the immunoSEQ multiplex PCR reads, TCRdb called clonotypes with MiXCR, one entry per CDR3 protein. Seen here are 150,000 to 190,000 distinct CDR3 sequences, 85% to 95% observed once, and the top ten hold 0.15% to 0.2%. The sample comprised CD4+ T cells from PBMCs. The receptors stem from a human donor with Susac syndrome.

With regard to this clonotype: Sequence at one end of the junction differs from germline and may be a read error. The rearrangement links TRBV15 to TRBJ1-1, with D possibly being TRBD1 (6 bases). Per germline, CDR1 LNHNV and CDR2 YYDKDF (reference sequence). The CDR3 extends over 13 amino acids. The CDR3 loop is CAARTGMNTEAFF. In nucleotides, the CDR3 is TGTGCCGCCAGAACAGGGATGAACACTGAAGCTTTCTTT.

The chain joins TRBV6-5 to TRBJ1-2; D is perhaps TRBD1 (6 bases). The CDR3 sequence is 16 residues long. Germline V gene data show CDR1 as MNHEY and CDR2 as SVGAGI. Trimming left V 0 bases short and J 4 bases short, with 15 bases between. In DNA, the CDR3 is TGTGCCAGCAGTTACTCGGGCAGGGGAGTAGGCTATGGCTACACCTTC. Amino acids: CASSYSGRGVGYGYTF.